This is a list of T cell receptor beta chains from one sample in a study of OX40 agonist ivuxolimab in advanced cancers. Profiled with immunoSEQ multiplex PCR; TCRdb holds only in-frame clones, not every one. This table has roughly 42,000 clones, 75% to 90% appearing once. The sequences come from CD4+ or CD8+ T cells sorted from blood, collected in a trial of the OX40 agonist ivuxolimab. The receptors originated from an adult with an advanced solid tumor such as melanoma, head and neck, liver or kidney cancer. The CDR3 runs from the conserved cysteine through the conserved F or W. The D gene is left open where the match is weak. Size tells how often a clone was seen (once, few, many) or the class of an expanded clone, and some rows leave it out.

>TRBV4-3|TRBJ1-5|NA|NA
CASSQDSGAAGQPQHF
TGCGCCAGCAGCCAAGATTCGGGGGCCGCCGGTCAGCCCCAGCATTTT
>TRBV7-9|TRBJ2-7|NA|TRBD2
CASSQGTSGSSYEQYF
TGTGCCAGCAGCCAAGGGACTAGCGGGAGCTCCTACGAGCAGTACTTC
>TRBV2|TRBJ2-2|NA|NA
CAISNRTAATGELFF
TGTGCCATCAGCAATAGGACAGCAGCTACCGGGGAGCTGTTTTTT
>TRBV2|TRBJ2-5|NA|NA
CASRPAGGGQETQYF
TGTGCCAGCAGACCCGCCGGAGGGGGTCAAGAGACCCAGTACTTC
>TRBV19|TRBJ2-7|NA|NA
CASSVRDKGRREQYF
TGTGCCAGTAGTGTCCGGGACAAGGGGAGGAGGGAGCAGTACTTC
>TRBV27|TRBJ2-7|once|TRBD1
CASSLSWTGPYEQYF
TGTGCCAGCAGTTTATCGTGGACAGGGCCCTACGAGCAGTACTTC
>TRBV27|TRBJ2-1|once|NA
CASSSQGQGQFF
TGTGCCAGCAGTTCCCAGGGCCAGGGGCAGTTCTTC
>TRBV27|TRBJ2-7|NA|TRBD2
CASSLPPGLASREQYF
TGTGCCAGCAGTTTACCCCCGGGACTAGCGTCTCGGGAGCAGTACTTC
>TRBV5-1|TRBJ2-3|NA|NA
CASSLEGLWADTQYF
TGCGCCAGCAGCTTGGAGGGTCTCTGGGCAGATACGCAGTATTTT
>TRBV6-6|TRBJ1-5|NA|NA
CASSYRPDGNQPQHF
TGTGCCAGCAGTTACCGACCGGATGGCAATCAGCCCCAGCATTTT
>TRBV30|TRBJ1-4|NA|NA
CAWRLGVVMFF
TGTGCCTGGAGGCTTGGGGTAGTGATGTTTTTT
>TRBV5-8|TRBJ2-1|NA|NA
CASSLGASGEQFF
TGTGCCAGCAGCTTGGGGGCCTCGGGTGAGCAGTTCTTC
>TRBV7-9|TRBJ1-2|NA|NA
CASSLGAKINYGYTF
TGTGCCAGCAGCCTGGGAGCGAAGATTAACTATGGCTACACCTTC
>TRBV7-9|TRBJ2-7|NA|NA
CASSPAVSDEQYF
TGTGCCAGCAGCCCCGCGGTTAGCGACGAGCAGTACTTC
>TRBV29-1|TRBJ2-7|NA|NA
CSVVGPGQNIQRNSYEQYF
TGCAGCGTTGTGGGGCCGGGACAAAATATTCAACGGAACTCCTACGAGCAGTACTTC
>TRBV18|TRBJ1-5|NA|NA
CASSPGEGFNNQPQHF
TGTGCCAGCTCACCGGGTGAGGGGTTTAACAATCAGCCCCAGCATTTT
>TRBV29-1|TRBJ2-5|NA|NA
CSVEAGWQETQYF
TGCAGCGTTGAAGCAGGGTGGCAAGAGACCCAGTACTTC
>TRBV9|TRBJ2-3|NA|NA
CASSVGADTQYF
TGTGCCAGCAGCGTAGGGGCAGATACGCAGTATTTT
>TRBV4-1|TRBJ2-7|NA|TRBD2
CASSQVTSGTYEQYF
TGCGCCAGCAGCCAAGTTACTAGCGGCACCTACGAGCAGTACTTC
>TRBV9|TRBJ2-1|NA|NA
CASSVDSNEQFF
TGTGCCAGCAGCGTGGATTCTAATGAGCAGTTCTTC
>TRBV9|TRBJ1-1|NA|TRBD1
CASSVASGGYAFF
TGTGCCAGCAGCGTCGCTTCAGGGGGCTATGCTTTCTTT
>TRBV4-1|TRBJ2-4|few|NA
CASSQASLGKNIQYF
TGCGCCAGCAGCCAAGCTTCCTTGGGCAAAAACATTCAGTACTTC
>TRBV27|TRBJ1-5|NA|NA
CASSPHFNGEPQHF
TGTGCCAGCAGTCCGCATTTCAATGGCGAGCCCCAGCATTTT